The 27 T cell receptor beta chains listed next were all sequenced from one sample in a study of T cell clones after liver transplantation. Clones were read by immunoSEQ multiplex PCR, and TCRdb kept only the in-frame ones, dropping some. The sample carries about 80,000 clones, around four fifths recorded once. This material consisted of CD4+ T cells from blood, taken approximately 3.5 years after liver transplant. The receptor set was obtained from a human patient who received a liver transplant. Some T cells may be transferred from the graft donor.

This clone is deemed medium-sized. V is TRBV11-3 and J is TRBJ2-3, with TRBD2 matching over 14 bases. V shed 1 base and J 3 bases; nucleotides not matched to a gene: 6. The CDR3 totals 18 residues. CDR1 is SGHNT and CDR2 is YENEEA in the germline V gene. In DNA form, the CDR3 reads TGTGCCAGCAGCTTAGGAGGGACTAGCGGGAGTTCGACAGATACGCAGTATTTT. This codes for CASSLGGTSGSSTDTQYF.

The chain joins TRBV5-1 to TRBJ2-2, with 8 nucleotides matching TRBD1. V shed 4 bases, J shed 5 bases, and the junction held 10 bases outside the gene matches. CDR1 and CDR2 from the germline V gene are SGHRS and YFSETQ. This CDR3 is 16 amino acids long. The CDR3 sequence is CASSPHRDRSTGELFF. CDR3 nucleotides: TGCGCCAGCAGCCCACACCGGGACAGGTCAACCGGGGAGCTGTTTTTT.

The V call is TRBV5-1, the J call TRBJ2-1, with 12 bases matching TRBD2. The germline CDR1 and CDR2 sequences are SGHRS and YFSETQ. Trimming at V came to 2 bases and at J to 4 bases, leaving 4 bases not matched to a gene. The CDR3 has 16 residues. Here the CDR3 reads CASSFTGTSGYNEQFF. In DNA form, the CDR3 reads TGCGCCAGCAGCTTTACCGGGACTAGCGGGTACAATGAGCAGTTCTTC.

This chain connects TRBV13 to TRBJ2-6; tentative D call: TRBD1 (6 bases). The CDR3 runs to 15 residues. Germline V gene data show CDR1 as PRHDT and CDR2 as FYEKMQ (reference sequence). V was pared by 5 bases and J by 6 bases, with 14 bases between. CDR3 coding DNA: TGTGCCAGCAGCAAAGGACAGTGGAAGGCCAACGTCCTGACTTTC. This codes for CASSKGQWKANVLTF. Variable domain in full (rest from reference TRBV13 and TRBJ2-6): AAGVIQSPRHLIKEKRETATLKCYPIPRHDTVYWYQQGPGQDPQFLISFYEKMQSDKGSIPDRFSAQQFSDYHSELNMSSLELGDSALYFCASSKGQWKANVLTFGAGSRLTVL.

The chain employs TRBV9 and TRBJ2-1, with TRBD2 identical over 9 bases. CDR1 is SGDLS, CDR2 YYNGEE, per germline. V gave up 0 bases and J gave up 7 bases; unmatched junction bases: 8. CDR3 length: 16 residues. The CDR3 protein is CASSVEGGLALNEQFF. The CDR3 nucleotides read TGTGCCAGCAGCGTAGAGGGGGGACTAGCCTTGAATGAGCAGTTCTTC.

The chain carries TRBV7-9 and TRBJ1-4; D is unclear. V was trimmed by 1 base and J by 7 bases, leaving 4 bases between them. The CDR3 totals 12 residues. The germline V gene has CDR1 SEHNR and CDR2 FQNEAQ (reference sequence). The CDR3 region is CASSLGAEKLFF. DNA of the CDR3: TGTGCCAGCAGCTTAGGGGCTGAAAAACTGTTTTTT.

The chain has TRBV25-1 and TRBJ1-2; weak D call: TRBD1 (5 bases). Germline V CDR1 and CDR2: MGHDK, SYGVNS. This CDR3 spans 16 amino acids. With 8 bases removed from V and 1 base from J, the gap between germline ends came to 20 bases. CDR3 nucleotides: TGTGCCAGCTCACGAACCGATGTCAGGGATAACTATGGCTACACCTTC. It yields the protein CASSRTDVRDNYGYTF.

J is TRBJ1-1 and V is TRBV11-3; D is possibly TRBD1 (5 bases). Germline CDR1 SGHNT, CDR2 YENEEA. There are 12 residues in the CDR3. V lost 4 bases to trimming and J lost 5 bases, with 8 bases between them. CDR3 bases: TGTGCCAGCAGCTCGTGGGGGACTGAAGCTTTCTTT. Translating it yields CASSSWGTEAFF.

The chain joins TRBV2 to TRBJ1-2; 8 bases align to TRBD1. Per the germline V gene, CDR1 is SNHLY and CDR2 is FYNNEI. The V gene end was trimmed by 6 bases and the J gene end by 4 bases; junction bases not matched to a gene: 4. The CDR3 is 13 residues long. CDR3 in amino acids: CASRKGQAYGYTF. For the CDR3, the DNA is TGTGCCAGCAGGAAGGGACAGGCCTATGGCTACACCTTC.

The V gene is TRBV20-1, the J gene TRBJ2-5; no firm D call. The germline CDR1 and CDR2 sequences are DFQATT and SNEGSKA (reference sequence). The V and J ends lost 4 bases and 3 bases respectively, with 0 bases between them. The CDR3 totals 9 residues. The CDR3 spells CSAKETQYF. The CDR3 region has the DNA TGCAGTGCTAAAGAGACCCAGTACTTC.

This chain links TRBV2 with TRBJ1-4; D possibly corresponds to TRBD1 (6 bases). The germline gives CDR1 SNHLY, CDR2 FYNNEI. V lost 8 bases to trimming and J lost 2 bases, with 12 bases between them. This CDR3 is 14 amino acids long. The CDR3 nucleotides are TGTGCCAGCCGGTGGACAGCCACTAATGAAAAACTGTTTTTT. It specifies CASRWTATNEKLFF.

The V and J genes are TRBV6-6 and TRBJ1-2; D is possibly TRBD1 (5 bases). Trimming removed 3 bases at V and 8 bases at J, with 13 bases between. Germline V gene data show CDR1 as MNHNY and CDR2 as SVGAGI (reference sequence). The CDR3 spans 13 residues. The CDR3 protein is CASSYSAGDGYTF. The CDR3, as DNA: TGTGCCAGCAGTTATAGCGCCGGGGACGGCTACACCTTC.

For this clone: In the same sample, other DNA sequences code for this CDR3. The chain carries TRBV5-1 and TRBJ2-2; the D is unclear. The CDR3 is made up of 15 amino acids. CDR1 is SGHRS, CDR2 YFSETQ, per germline. Trimming cost V 0 bases and J 0 bases, with 6 bases left between them. CDR3 sequence: CASSLDGPNTGELFF. The CDR3 nucleotides are TGCGCCAGCAGCTTGGACGGCCCGAACACCGGGGAGCTGTTTTTT.

V and J are TRBV10-3 and TRBJ1-1, with D possibly being TRBD1 (5 bases). This CDR3 contains 12 residues. The germline CDR1 and CDR2 sequences are ENHRY and SYGVKD. The V end lost 8 bases, the J end lost 4 bases, and 11 bases lay between the germline ends. CDR3 in amino acids: CAIGTGGTEAFF. CDR3 nucleotides: TGTGCCATCGGGACCGGGGGCACTGAAGCTTTCTTT.

This clone was seen once. This chain connects TRBV4-1 to TRBJ2-7; 12 bases line up with TRBD2. The V and J ends lost 2 bases and 1 base, in that order; junction bases with no gene match: 9. Germline loops: CDR1 MGHRA, CDR2 YSYEKL. CDR3 length: 18 amino acids. The CDR3, as DNA: TGCGCCAGCAGCCAATCGTTACTAGCGGGAGGTAAATCCTACGAGCAGTACTTC. Translated, it gives CASSQSLLAGGKSYEQYF.

The chain couples TRBV5-1 to TRBJ2-7, with TRBD1 identical over 7 bases. Germline CDR1 SGHRS, CDR2 YFSETQ. V lost 0 bases and J lost 5; bases outside the gene matches: 5. The CDR3 is 14 residues long. The CDR3 is CASSLGTGGDEQYF. CDR3 sequence (DNA): TGCGCCAGCAGCTTGGGGACAGGAGGAGACGAGCAGTACTTC.

The rearrangement links TRBV4-1 to TRBJ2-1; 9 bases map to TRBD2. V shed 1 base, J shed 6 bases, and the junction held 4 bases outside the gene matches. CDR1 is MGHRA, CDR2 YSYEKL, per germline. This CDR3 is built from 15 residues. The CDR3 loop reads CASSQGSGRGNEQFF. CDR3 in DNA: TGCGCCAGCAGCCAAGGTAGCGGGAGAGGCAATGAGCAGTTCTTC.

The V call is TRBV28, the J call TRBJ1-1; tentatively, D is TRBD1 (5 bases). In germline, CDR1 is MDHEN, CDR2 SYDVKM. V dropped 4 bases and J dropped 2 bases, with 14 bases sitting between them. The CDR3 is made up of 15 amino acids. CDR3: CASSSPLGGNTEAFF. The CDR3 bases are TGTGCCAGCAGTTCCCCGTTGGGGGGAAACACTGAAGCTTTCTTT.

The V call is TRBV5-1, the J call TRBJ2-1, with D hard to call. The ends were cut back, 1 base at V and 1 base at J, with 9 bases in the middle. This CDR3 is 15 amino acids long. The V gene's germline CDR1 is SGHRS and CDR2 YFSETQ. CDR3 amino acids: CASSLLGSSYNEQFF. CDR3 nucleotides: TGCGCCAGCAGCTTGTTGGGTTCTTCCTACAATGAGCAGTTCTTC.

The J gene is TRBJ2-1, the V gene TRBV5-1; D is unresolved. Trimming took off 6 bases at V and 0 bases at J, with 10 bases between the two ends. The CDR3 has 14 residues. CDR1 is SGHRS and CDR2 is YFSETQ in the germline V gene. The CDR3 coding sequence is TGCGCCAGCAAGTCGGCGAGCTCCTACAATGAGCAGTTCTTC. As protein: CASKSASSYNEQFF.

The V and J genes are TRBV2 and TRBJ2-1, with TRBD2 matching 12 bases. Germline CDR1 is SNHLY and CDR2 is FYNNEI. This CDR3 has 15 amino acids. V gave up 5 bases and J gave up 8 bases; unmatched junction bases: 7. The CDR3 sequence is CASSPGLAGIDEQFF. The CDR3 nucleotides read TGTGCCAGCAGTCCTGGACTAGCGGGAATAGATGAGCAGTTCTTC.

The V gene is TRBV7-2, the J gene TRBJ1-5; D not resolved. Trimming removed 1 base at V and 8 bases at J, with 6 bases between. Germline CDR1 and CDR2: SGHTA and FQGNSA. This CDR3 has 12 residues. Here the CDR3 DNA reads TGTGCCAGCAGCTTAGGAAGGGAGCCCCAGCATTTT. Its translation: CASSLGREPQHF.

CDR3 region: CASSQDDWRFNEKLFF. The CDR3 DNA follows: TGCGCCAGCAGCCAAGATGATTGGCGTTTTAATGAAAAACTGTTTTTT. The chain couples TRBV4-1 to TRBJ1-4; D is undetermined. Trimming took off 0 bases at V and 4 bases at J, with 12 bases between the two ends. The CDR3 runs to 16 residues. Per germline, CDR1 MGHRA and CDR2 YSYEKL.

V and J are TRBV11-1 and TRBJ1-1, with D possibly matching TRBD1 (5 bases). The germline gives CDR1 SGHAT, CDR2 FQDESV (reference sequence). V lost 1 base to trimming and J lost 8 bases, with 11 bases between them. The CDR3 runs to 13 residues. CDR3 in DNA: TGTGCCAGCAGCTTAGAAGGGGCGGGAGAAGCTTTCTTT. It codes for CASSLEGAGEAFF.

This clone is a singleton in its sample. The V call is TRBV5-1, the J call TRBJ2-1, with a weak D call TRBD1 (6 bases). Trimming pared 2 bases from V and 7 bases from J, leaving 13 bases between. CDR1 is SGHRS and CDR2 is YFSETQ in the germline V gene. The CDR3 covers 14 residues. The CDR3 region is CASSLGQSLNEQFF. The CDR3, as DNA: TGCGCCAGCAGCTTAGGACAGAGTCTTAATGAGCAGTTCTTC. Looking up the rest from reference TRBV5-1 and TRBJ2-1 gives the full variable domain: KAGVTQTPRYLIKTRGQQVTLSCSPISGHRSVSWYQQTPGQGLQFLFEYFSETQRNKGNFPGRFSGRQFSNSRSEMNVSTLELGDSALYLCASSLGQSLNEQFFGPGTRLTVL.

The V and J genes are TRBV6-5 and TRBJ1-1, with a weak D call TRBD1 (6 bases). Trimming took off 6 bases at V and 5 bases at J, with 10 bases between the two ends. The CDR3 runs to 12 residues. Germline values: CDR1 MNHEY, CDR2 SVGAGI. The CDR3 sequence: CASSLTGTEAFF. CDR3 in DNA: TGTGCCAGCAGCCTTACAGGGACTGAAGCTTTCTTT.

This chain joins TRBV19 and TRBJ2-3; 10 bases map to TRBD1. Germline CDR1 is LNHDA and CDR2 is SQIVND (reference sequence). The CDR3 has 18 amino acids. V lost 0 bases to trimming and J lost 3 bases; unmatched junction nucleotides: 9. The DNA of the CDR3 is TGTGCCAGTAGTATAGATACCTCGACAGGGGGCGAGACAGATACGCAGTATTTT. This sequence encodes CASSIDTSTGGETDTQYF.